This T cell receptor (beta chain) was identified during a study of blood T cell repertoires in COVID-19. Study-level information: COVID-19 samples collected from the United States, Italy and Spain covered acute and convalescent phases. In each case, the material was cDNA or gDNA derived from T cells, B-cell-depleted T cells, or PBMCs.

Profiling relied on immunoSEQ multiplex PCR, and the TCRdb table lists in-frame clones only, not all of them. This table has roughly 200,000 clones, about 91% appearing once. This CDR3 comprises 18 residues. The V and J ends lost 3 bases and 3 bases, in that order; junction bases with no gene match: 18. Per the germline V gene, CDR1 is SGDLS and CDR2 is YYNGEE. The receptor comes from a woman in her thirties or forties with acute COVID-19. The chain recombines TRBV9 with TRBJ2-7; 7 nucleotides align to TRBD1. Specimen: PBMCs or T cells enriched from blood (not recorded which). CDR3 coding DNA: TGTGCCAGCAGCGCGTCTCCCGGGACAGCTTCTGGGGTCTACGAGCAGTACTTC. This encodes CASSASPGTASGVYEQYF.